The clone carrying this T cell receptor beta chain was counted a single time. Treatment described: about 20 received Ad26.COV2.S at low or high dose, single or two shots; a few received placebo; per-sample allocation not given. Collection of the samples took place on day 63 after the first injection of vaccine or placebo. Cohort 1b enrolled adults aged 18-55 years in Boston. It was Wuhan-strain SARS-CoV-2 spike that the Ad26 vaccine vector expressed. The data belong to a study of Ad26.COV2.S vaccination and SARS-CoV-2 variants. Study details: In the study, Ad26.COV2.S was injected intramuscularly once, or twice 56 days apart.

This CDR3 comprises 14 residues. Per the germline V gene, CDR1 is SGHRS and CDR2 is YFSETQ. The ends were cut back, 4 bases at V and 5 bases at J, with 15 bases in the middle. Clones were read by immunoSEQ multiplex PCR, and TCRdb kept only the in-frame ones, dropping some. The table has hundreds of thousands of clones, roughly 89% seen once. Sequencing used peripheral blood, obtained in a trial of Ad26.COV2.S vaccine versus placebo. The source of this sequence is a person aged 18 to 65 who received the Ad26.COV2.S COVID-19 vaccine or a placebo. The chain links TRBV5-1 to TRBJ1-2; TRBD1 might be the D (5 bases). The CDR3 spells CASSSQGGRYGYTF. The CDR3 DNA sequence: TGCGCCAGCAGCAGTCAGGGAGGACGGTATGGCTACACCTTC.